This TCR beta chain comes out of a study of T cells in Graves' hyperthyroidism and ophthalmopathy. The TCR beta CDR3 regions underwent amplification using RNA transcripts as the source. First-round RT-PCR of the TCR CDR3 relied on the HTBI primer set. TCRdb used MiXCR to reprocess the multiplex PCR reads, holding one entry per CDR3 protein. The data hold around 350,000 distinct CDR3 sequences, with 19% observed a single time. This clonotype appeared many times. The receptor was derived from a young woman with Graves' hyperthyroidism. Specimen: blood.

CDR3 sequence: CASTGFSGANVLTF. The CDR3 DNA is TGTGCCAGTACAGGTTTCTCTGGGGCCAACGTCCTGACTTTC. This sequence joins TRBV19 and TRBJ2-6, with D uncertain. From germline, CDR1 is LNHDA and CDR2 SQIVND (reference sequence). The CDR3 extends over 14 amino acids. V gave up 7 bases and J gave up 0 bases, with 7 bases separating them.